A single sample gave rise to the 31 T cell receptor beta chains below, sequenced in a study of vaccination and CD4 T cells after COVID-19. Sequence data for DNA of cultured CD4+ T cells were generated by the Oncomine TCR Beta short-read assay. In TCRdb, the PCR reads were re-called with MiXCR into one record per CDR3 protein. Among under 15,000 distinct CDR3 sequences, about 50% were seen once, and the ten largest hold 16%. No cognate antigen is known for these TCRs. Treatment in this sample: 10-day PBMC culture with coronavirus spike peptide pools or control peptides (ViraFEST assay). Input material: CD4+ T cells from blood, cultured in vitro. These receptors originate from a human donor who had recovered from COVID-19.

The rearrangement uses TRBV6-1 and TRBJ2-7; D gene unclear. This CDR3 has 11 residues. Per germline, CDR1 MNHNS and CDR2 SASEGT. V was clipped by 4 bases and J by 2 bases, with 3 bases between them. The CDR3 here is CASSGAYEQYF. The CDR3 DNA follows: TGTGCCAGCAGTGGGGCCTACGAGCAGTACTTC.

This clonotype was counted a few times. This chain uses TRBV2 with TRBJ2-5; D is uncertain. Germline lookup yields CDR1 SNHLY and CDR2 FYNNEI. CDR3 length equals 11 residues. V lost 8 bases and J lost 3, with 7 bases in between. In nucleotides, the CDR3 is TGTGCCAGCCATGGGGAAGAGACCCAGTACTTC. It codes for CASHGEETQYF.

This clonotype was detected once. The V gene is TRBV7-8, the J gene TRBJ2-4, with 11 bases aligning to TRBD2. The CDR3 is 19 residues long. V dropped 5 bases and J dropped 2; count of bases not matched to a gene: 14. The germline V gene encodes CDR1 SGHVS and CDR2 FQNEAQ. The CDR3 sequence is CASSQSFSGRAASKNIQYF. The CDR3 DNA sequence: TGTGCCAGCAGCCAGAGCTTTAGCGGGAGGGCCGCTTCCAAAAACATTCAGTACTTC.

This clonotype showed up just a few times. The gene calls are TRBV10-1 and TRBJ2-2; TRBD2 might be the D (6 bases). Germline loops: CDR1 WNHNN, CDR2 SYGVQD (reference sequence). V lost 2 bases and J 3 bases, leaving 10 bases between the germline ends. The CDR3 length is 15 residues. The CDR3 nucleotides read TGCGCCAGCAGTGAGGGGGCTAGCGACACCGGGGAGCTGTTTTTT. Protein sequence: CASSEGASDTGELFF.

The rearrangement joins TRBV7-9 to TRBJ2-3, with D uncertain. Germline V gives CDR1 SEHNR, CDR2 FQNEAQ (reference sequence). The CDR3 spans 15 residues. Trimming stripped 3 bases from V and 0 bases from J, with 10 bases between. CDR3 in amino acids: CASSFRRWSTDTQYF. CDR3 nucleotide sequence: TGTGCCAGCAGCTTCCGTCGTTGGAGCACAGATACGCAGTATTTT.

The chain employs TRBV29-1 and TRBJ2-2; 8 nucleotides agree with TRBD1. Germline values: CDR1 SQVTM, CDR2 ANQGSEA. V was clipped by 6 bases and J by 4 bases; unmatched bases: 4. The CDR3 consists of 13 residues. The CDR3 reads CSVRQGSTGELFF. In nucleotides, the CDR3 is TGCAGCGTCCGACAGGGGTCCACCGGGGAGCTGTTTTTT.

V and J are TRBV28 and TRBJ2-5; no reliable D call. V lost 4 bases and J lost 4, with 10 bases in between. Germline values: CDR1 MDHEN, CDR2 SYDVKM. The CDR3 has 13 amino acids. The CDR3: CASSSPDRETQYF. For the CDR3, the DNA is TGTGCCAGCAGTTCACCCGATCGAGAGACCCAGTACTTC.

V gene TRBV10-3 combines with J gene TRBJ2-3; possible D gene TRBD2, 6 bases. V dropped 4 bases and J dropped 3 bases, with 17 bases sitting between them. Per germline, CDR1 ENHRY and CDR2 SYGVKD. The CDR3 is 16 residues long. CDR3 loop: CAISVRGSENTDTQYF. In DNA, the CDR3 is TGTGCCATCAGTGTTCGGGGGAGTGAGAATACAGATACGCAGTATTTT.

In this sample, this clonotype turned up a few times. One end of the junction does not line up with germline, which may come from a read error. V gene TRBV7-7 combines with J gene TRBJ2-5; D unclear. The CDR3 consists of 13 residues. Looked up from germline, CDR1 is SSHAT and CDR2 is FNYEAQ (reference sequence). The CDR3 is CASSLAELETQYF. As DNA, the CDR3 is TGTGCTAGCAGCTTAGCCGAGTTGGAGACCCAGTACTTC.

The chain recombines TRBV5-3 with TRBJ2-1, with 8 bases that match TRBD2. TRBV5-3 is classed as an ORF, of uncertain function. The CDR3 consists of 16 residues. Germline trimming cut 8 bases from V and 2 bases from J; bases unmatched to any gene: 12. CDR3 in DNA: TGTGCCAGCAGCAACCGGACTAGCAGGACCTACAATGAGCAGTTCTTC. Its translation: CASSNRTSRTYNEQFF.

The J gene is TRBJ2-3, the V gene TRBV7-9; 13 bases agree with TRBD2. This CDR3 comprises 17 residues. V lost 4 bases and J lost 3; bases outside the gene matches: 7. The germline CDR1 and CDR2 sequences are SEHNR and FQNEAQ (reference sequence). The chain's CDR3 is CASSSGLAGAETDTQYF. The CDR3 DNA reads as TGTGCCAGCAGCTCAGGACTAGCGGGAGCCGAGACAGATACGCAGTATTTT.

A few counts support this clonotype. V and J are TRBV6-1 and TRBJ1-2, with D perhaps matching TRBD1 (5 bases). With 6 bases removed from V and 7 bases from J, the gap between germline ends came to 18 bases. This CDR3 is built from 14 residues. Germline CDR1 is MNHNS and CDR2 is SASEGT. CDR3 sequence reads: CASSKGVEGSGYTF. The CDR3 region has the DNA TGTGCCAGCAGCAAAGGGGTTGAGGGTTCTGGCTACACCTTC.

The rearrangement joins TRBV7-9 to TRBJ2-5, with D perhaps matching TRBD2 (6 bases). The germline CDR1 and CDR2 sequences are SEHNR and FQNEAQ (reference sequence). This CDR3 contains 15 residues. Trimming shortened V by 1 base and J by 5 bases, and 14 bases separated the two germline ends. For the CDR3, the DNA is TGTGCCAGCAGCTTAGTGACGGGAGCTTTTGAGACCCAGTACTTC. It specifies CASSLVTGAFETQYF.

The CDR3 coding sequence is TGTGCCAGTAGTATCTATTCCGGGCAGGGTACCGATGAGCAGTTCTTC. This translates into CASSIYSGQGTDEQFF. The chain is built from TRBV19 and TRBJ2-1; possibly TRBD1 for D (5 bases). Per the germline V gene, CDR1 is LNHDA and CDR2 is SQIVND (reference sequence). This CDR3 contains 16 residues. Trimming cost V 3 bases and J 8 bases, with 20 bases left between them.

The gene calls are TRBV7-3 and TRBJ2-3, with TRBD2 matching over 13 bases. The CDR3 is made up of 19 amino acids. In germline, CDR1 is SGHTA, CDR2 FQGTGA. V shed 0 bases, J shed 3 bases, and the junction held 9 bases outside the gene matches. Here the CDR3 DNA reads TGTGCCAGCAGCTTAACTAGACTAGCGGGAGGAGGGGGAACAGATACGCAGTATTTT. Protein product: CASSLTRLAGGGGTDTQYF.

This sequence joins TRBV2 and TRBJ2-7; 12 positions agree with TRBD2. The CDR3 contains 14 residues. V was pared by 6 bases and J by 6 bases, with 6 bases of the junction left unmatched. Germline V gene data show CDR1 as SNHLY and CDR2 as FYNNEI. CDR3 sequence: CASRGGLAGSEQYF. DNA for the CDR3: TGTGCCAGCAGGGGCGGACTAGCGGGGAGCGAGCAGTACTTC.

This clonotype has just one count. This sequence joins TRBV28 and TRBJ1-2, with 7 bases aligning to TRBD1. The trim removed 6 bases at V and 6 bases at J, leaving 10 bases unmatched. This CDR3 spans 14 amino acids. The germline CDR1 and CDR2 sequences are MDHEN and SYDVKM. The CDR3 DNA follows: TGTGCCAGCAGCTCACAGGGGTCCTTACATGGCTACACCTTC. Translation gives CASSSQGSLHGYTF.

The CDR3 bases are TGTGCCAGCAGCTTGCTTAGCGGGAGGGCCCTGGAGACCCAGTACTTC. Translation gives CASSLLSGRALETQYF. V usage is TRBV11-2 and J usage is TRBJ2-5; 11 bases map to TRBD2. The CDR3 has 16 amino acids. Trimming cost V 3 bases and J 5 bases; bases outside gene matches: 8. Germline V CDR1 and CDR2: SGHAT, FQNNGV.

This clonotype was counted only a few times. The rearrangement uses TRBV2 and TRBJ2-5, with a possible D match to TRBD2 (5 bases). V shed 4 bases and J shed 5 bases, with 11 bases lying between them. There are 13 residues in the CDR3. In germline, CDR1 is SNHLY, CDR2 FYNNEI. The CDR3 region is CASSGAGEETQYF. The DNA for the CDR3 is TGTGCCAGCAGTGGGGCCGGGGAGGAGACCCAGTACTTC.

The gene calls are TRBV24-1 and TRBJ2-3; 10 nucleotides line up with TRBD2. Looked up from germline, CDR1 is KGHDR and CDR2 is SFDVKD. CDR3 length: 18 residues. Losses at the gene ends were 3 bases for V and 2 bases for J; bases not matched to a gene: 10. CDR3 protein: CATSDPTPLAGSTDTQYF. The CDR3 nucleotides are TGTGCCACCAGTGATCCTACCCCACTAGCGGGATCCACAGATACGCAGTATTTT.

This clonotype was picked up a small number of times. The V and J genes are TRBV6-1 and TRBJ1-2; no firm D call. This CDR3 spans 13 amino acids. Deletions cut 7 bases from V and 3 bases from J, with 12 bases between. The germline V gene has CDR1 MNHNS and CDR2 SASEGT. The CDR3: CASNRERDYGYTF. CDR3 nucleotides: TGTGCCAGCAACCGGGAAAGGGACTATGGCTACACCTTC.

The chain couples TRBV10-1 to TRBJ2-3, with D possibly being TRBD2 (6 bases). The CDR3 spans 16 residues. Germline CDR1 and CDR2: WNHNN and SYGVQD (reference sequence). Trimming stripped 6 bases from V and 1 base from J, with 17 bases between. The CDR3 DNA reads TGCGCCAGCAGCGTAGAACCGGGACTCCGCACAGATACGCAGTATTTT. This codes for CASSVEPGLRTDTQYF.

In this sample, this clonotype turned up a few times. This chain joins TRBV15 and TRBJ2-5; TRBD1 matches at 8 bases. V shed 0 bases, J shed 5 bases, and the junction held 8 bases outside the gene matches. CDR1 and CDR2 (germline): LNHNV, YYDKDF (reference sequence). This CDR3 is built from 16 residues. The CDR3 spells CATSRDGRGRRETQYF. DNA of the CDR3: TGTGCCACCAGCAGAGATGGCAGGGGGCGACGCGAGACCCAGTACTTC.

The rearrangement links TRBV20-1 to TRBJ2-7, with D unclear. The CDR3 has 12 residues. Germline CDR1 and CDR2: DFQATT and SNEGSKA (reference sequence). V was pared by 0 bases and J by 2 bases, with 5 bases between. This CDR3 reads CSAREHPYEQYF. Here the CDR3 DNA reads TGCAGTGCTAGAGAACATCCCTACGAGCAGTACTTC.

The V and J genes are TRBV15 and TRBJ1-2; D not certain. Trimming stripped 4 bases from V and 1 base from J, with 4 bases between. Per germline, CDR1 LNHNV and CDR2 YYDKDF (reference sequence). The CDR3 runs to 12 residues. CDR3 residues: CATSTSNYGYTF. DNA for the CDR3: TGTGCCACCAGCACCAGTAACTATGGCTACACCTTC.

V is TRBV24-1 and J is TRBJ2-5; 14 positions match TRBD2. Germline CDR1 KGHDR, CDR2 SFDVKD. V lost 4 bases to trimming and J lost 5 bases; unmatched junction nucleotides: 5. The CDR3 extends over 16 amino acids. CDR3 DNA sequence: TGTGCCACCAGTGACCCGGGACTAGCGGGAGCTGAGACCCAGTACTTC. Translated, it gives CATSDPGLAGAETQYF.

CDR3 DNA sequence: TGTGCCAGCAGCCGGAAAGTACAAGAGACCCAGTACTTC. Its protein product is CASSRKVQETQYF. The J gene is TRBJ2-5, the V gene TRBV27; D remains unclear. Trimming left V 6 bases short and J 2 bases short, with 10 bases between. The CDR3 is 13 residues long. The germline V gene has CDR1 MNHEY and CDR2 SMNVEV (reference sequence).

J is TRBJ1-5 and V is TRBV20-1; D not certain. The V gene lost 1 base and the J gene lost 3 bases, with 7 bases spanning the gap. From germline, CDR1 is DFQATT and CDR2 SNEGSKA (reference sequence). CDR3 length: 13 residues. CDR3: CSARGQNNQPQHF. The CDR3, as DNA: TGCAGTGCTAGAGGTCAGAACAATCAGCCCCAGCATTTT.

The chain recombines TRBV6-1 with TRBJ2-3; no clear D. There are 13 residues in the CDR3. Germline-derived CDR1 and CDR2 are MNHNS and SASEGT. V shed 7 bases and J shed 2 bases, with 10 bases lying between them. CDR3 in amino acids: CASKSHDTDTQYF. The CDR3 nucleotides read TGTGCCAGCAAGAGCCACGACACAGATACGCAGTATTTT.

The gene calls are TRBV27 and TRBJ2-2, with TRBD2 matching over 14 bases. The CDR3 length is 20 residues. Germline CDR1 is MNHEY and CDR2 is SMNVEV (reference sequence). Trimming took 0 bases from V and 5 from J; bases not matched to a gene: 11. As DNA, the CDR3 is TGTGCCAGCAGTTTATCGGGACTAGCGGGAGTCGGTGTTTCGACCGGGGAGCTGTTTTTT. Amino acids: CASSLSGLAGVGVSTGELFF.

CDR3 residues: CASSEHQNSPLHF. The CDR3 DNA follows: TGTGCCAGCAGTGAACACCAAAATTCACCCCTCCACTTT. The J gene is TRBJ1-6, the V gene TRBV6-1; no clear D gene. Trimming cost V 2 bases and J 7 bases, with 6 bases left between them. CDR1 and CDR2 (germline): MNHNS, SASEGT. The CDR3 covers 13 residues.